This TCR beta chain was identified during a study of T cells in Graves' hyperthyroidism and ophthalmopathy. Germline CDR1 and CDR2: SEHNR and FQNEAQ (reference sequence). J gave up 0 bases and V 4 bases, and 9 bases lay outside the gene matches. The CDR3 sequence is 16 residues long. Amplification of TCR beta CDR3 regions was performed using RNA transcripts as template. The TCR CDR3 was amplified in a first-round RT-PCR using the HTBI primer set. In TCRdb, the multiplex PCR reads were re-called with MiXCR into one record per CDR3 protein. The sample has approximately 410,000 distinct CDR3 sequences, roughly 14% seen once.

The chain has TRBV7-9 and TRBJ2-7, with 7 bases aligning to TRBD1. Sequenced input: blood. This clonotype was obtained from a young man with Graves' ophthalmopathy. For the CDR3, the DNA is TGTGCCAGCAGCTCCCCGGGGACAGTCCTCTCCTACGAGCAGTACTTC. Its protein is CASSSPGTVLSYEQYF.